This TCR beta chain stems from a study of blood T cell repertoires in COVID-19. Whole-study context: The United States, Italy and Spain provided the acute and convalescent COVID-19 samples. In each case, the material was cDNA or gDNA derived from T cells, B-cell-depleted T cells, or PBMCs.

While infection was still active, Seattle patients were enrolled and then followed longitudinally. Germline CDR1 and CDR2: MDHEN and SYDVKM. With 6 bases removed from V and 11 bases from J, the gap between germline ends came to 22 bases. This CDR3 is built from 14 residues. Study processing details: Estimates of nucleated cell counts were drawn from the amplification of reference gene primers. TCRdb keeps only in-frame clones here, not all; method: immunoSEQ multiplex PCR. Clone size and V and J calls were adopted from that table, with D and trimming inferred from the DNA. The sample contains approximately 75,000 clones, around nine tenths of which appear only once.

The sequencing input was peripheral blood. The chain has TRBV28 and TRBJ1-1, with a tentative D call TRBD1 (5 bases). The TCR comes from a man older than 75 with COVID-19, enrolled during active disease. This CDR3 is CASRPLWRQGRAFF. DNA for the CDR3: TGTGCCAGCAGGCCCCTCTGGCGGCAGGGTAGGGCTTTCTTT.